The present T cell receptor beta chain was sequenced within a study of human T cells and chemical hapten exposure. General study points: Large CDR3 similarity clusters arose significantly more often from expanded TCRs than from controls.

The V end was cut by 1 base, the J end by 3 bases, with 10 bases between. Germline V gene lookup returns CDR1 MGHRA and CDR2 YSYEKL. This CDR3 spans 15 amino acids. Time point denoted: patch test 3, about 24 weeks after DPC sensitization. Treatment described: therapeutic diphenylcyclopropenone sensitization with weekly scalp DPC. TCRdb re-analysed the RACE reads in MiXCR, keeping a single row per CDR3 protein. The data show roughly 71,000 distinct CDR3 sequences, around 10% seen once. Comment on this clonotype: Its specificity is unknown.

The sequencing here drew on whole blood, taken in connection with sensitization to the hapten diphenylcyclopropenone (DPC). The chain has TRBV4-1 and TRBJ1-5; D might be TRBD1 (5 bases). The sequence was obtained from a woman in her forties or fifties with alopecia areata. Some clones in this sample may be carry-over from other donors' samples. The CDR3 spells CASSQVPTVNQPQHF. The CDR3 DNA follows: TGCGCCAGCAGCCAAGTCCCGACAGTCAATCAGCCCCAGCATTTT.